A single sample gave rise to the 20 T cell receptor beta chains below, sequenced in a study of cytomegalovirus exposure and HLA in healthy donors. The PCR employed 60 Vbeta primers together with 13 Jbeta primers. Sequencing used immunoSEQ multiplex PCR; TCRdb keeps in-frame clones, though not all of them. Of around 62,000 clones in the sample, over 75% were seen once. Sequencing was carried out using PBMCs. Source of these receptors: a middle-aged man in good health and CMV-seronegative.

The V gene is TRBV7-9, the J gene TRBJ2-6; 12 bases map to TRBD2. The trim removed 1 base at V and 1 base at J, leaving 5 bases unmatched. The CDR3 length is 19 residues. Germline CDR1 SEHNR, CDR2 FQNEAQ (reference sequence). CDR3 region: CASSLVVLAGGSGANVLTF. CDR3 DNA: TGTGCCAGCAGCTTAGTCGTCCTAGCGGGAGGGTCTGGGGCCAACGTCCTGACTTTC.

This chain links TRBV6-5 with TRBJ1-1; 7 bases agree with TRBD1. CDR1 is MNHEY and CDR2 is SVGAGI in the germline V gene. The CDR3 has 15 amino acids. V lost 0 bases to trimming and J lost 4 bases; unmatched junction nucleotides: 5. As DNA, the CDR3 is TGTGCCAGCAGTTACTCGATGACAGGGAGCACTGAAGCTTTCTTT. This encodes CASSYSMTGSTEAFF.

The chain employs TRBV6-6 and TRBJ2-1; D is perhaps TRBD1 (6 bases). CDR3 length equals 12 residues. Germline V gene lookup returns CDR1 MNHNY and CDR2 SVGAGI (reference sequence). Trimming pared 6 bases from V and 8 bases from J, leaving 11 bases between. This chain's CDR3 is CASSDTGYEQFF. CDR3 DNA: TGTGCCAGCAGCGATACAGGGTATGAGCAGTTCTTC.

The V gene is TRBV7-6, the J gene TRBJ2-2; D is uncertain. The V gene's germline CDR1 is SGHVS and CDR2 FNYEAQ. The V end was cut by 5 bases, the J end by 5 bases, with 6 bases between. This CDR3 spans 12 amino acids. The CDR3 loop is CASSPQTGELFF. CDR3 DNA sequence: TGTGCCAGCAGCCCCCAGACCGGGGAGCTGTTTTTT.

The V gene is TRBV6-5, the J gene TRBJ2-7; D gene uncertain. Trimming left V 2 bases short and J 2 bases short, with 13 bases between. This CDR3 has 15 residues. CDR1 and CDR2 (germline): MNHEY, SVGAGI. The CDR3: CASSYHRQATYEQYF. The CDR3 DNA reads as TGTGCCAGCAGTTACCATCGGCAGGCCACCTACGAGCAGTACTTC.

V usage is TRBV19 and J usage is TRBJ1-5; 8 nucleotides line up with TRBD1. CDR1 is LNHDA and CDR2 is SQIVND in the germline V gene (reference sequence). The CDR3 length is 15 residues. The V segment lost 5 bases and the J segment 4 bases; nucleotides outside the gene matches: 7. CDR3 residues: CASSHFGQGNQPQHF. CDR3 DNA: TGTGCCAGTAGTCATTTTGGACAGGGAAATCAGCCCCAGCATTTT.

J is TRBJ2-7 and V is TRBV10-1; the match to TRBD1 covers 7 bases. J lost 6 bases, V lost 4 bases, and 9 bases had no gene match. From germline, CDR1 is WNHNN and CDR2 SYGVQD (reference sequence). The CDR3 contains 14 residues. CDR3 protein: CASSGTKTGCEQYF. The CDR3 nucleotides read TGCGCCAGCAGTGGAACAAAGACAGGGTGCGAGCAGTACTTC.

For the CDR3, the DNA is TGTGCCAGCACTTCCTTCACTTCAACTAATGAAAAACTGTTTTTT. Amino acids: CASTSFTSTNEKLFF. J is TRBJ1-4 and V is TRBV6-6; D not resolved. This CDR3 spans 15 amino acids. In germline, CDR1 is MNHNY, CDR2 SVGAGI (reference sequence). V was cut by 7 bases and J by 0 bases, with 12 bases left in between.

V gene TRBV25-1 combines with J gene TRBJ2-3, with 7 bases fitting TRBD1. V dropped 3 bases and J dropped 2; count of bases not matched to a gene: 5. CDR3 length: 15 residues. From germline, CDR1 is MGHDK and CDR2 SYGVNS. Here the CDR3 DNA reads TGTGCCAGCAGTGAGGGACAGCTTGTCACAGATACGCAGTATTTT. Its protein is CASSEGQLVTDTQYF.

This clone was seen once. J is TRBJ1-1 and V is TRBV28, with D possibly being TRBD1 (5 bases). Per the germline V gene, CDR1 is MDHEN and CDR2 is SYDVKM. This CDR3 contains 17 residues. With 1 base removed from V and 1 base from J, the gap between germline ends came to 16 bases. The CDR3 DNA is TGTGCCAGCAGTTTATCTTCTGTGTGGGGGGGGAACACTGAAGCTTTCTTT. It specifies CASSLSSVWGGNTEAFF.

This chain links TRBV10-1 with TRBJ1-1, with TRBD1 matching 11 bases. The V gene end was trimmed by 6 bases and the J gene end by 7 bases; junction bases not matched to a gene: 10. The germline V gene has CDR1 WNHNN and CDR2 SYGVQD (reference sequence). The CDR3 sequence is 15 residues long. The CDR3 nucleotides read TGCGCCAGCAGCCCAACCGGACAGGGGGCAGTTGAAGCTTTCTTT. Residues: CASSPTGQGAVEAFF.

V usage is TRBV6-5 and J usage is TRBJ2-7; weak D call: TRBD1 (6 bases). The germline V gene encodes CDR1 MNHEY and CDR2 SVGAGI. V lost 3 bases and J 4 bases, leaving 16 bases between the germline ends. The CDR3 consists of 15 residues. CDR3 in DNA: TGTGCCAGCAGTTATAGGGACACGGGGTCTTACGAGCAGTACTTC. This encodes CASSYRDTGSYEQYF.

Worth noting for this clone: An end of the junction does not agree with germline; a read error may underlie this. The rearrangement joins TRBV7-2 to TRBJ2-2, with TRBD1 as a possible D gene (7 bases). Germline CDR1 reads SGHTA; CDR2 reads FQGNSA. This CDR3 has 16 amino acids. Here the CDR3 reads CASSLVRGVNAGELFF. In nucleotides, the CDR3 is TGTGCCAGCAGCTTAGTCAGGGGGGTGAACGCCGGGGAGCTGTTTTTT.

This clone was found a few times. The V and J genes are TRBV27 and TRBJ1-5; D is uncertain. The CDR3 extends over 14 amino acids. Trimming removed 5 bases from V and 7 bases from J, with 15 bases in between. CDR1 and CDR2 (germline): MNHEY, SMNVEV (reference sequence). CDR3 coding DNA: TGTGCCAGCAGTCCCTACGAGGGCGGGCAGCCCCAGCATTTT. Amino acid sequence: CASSPYEGGQPQHF.

The chain is built from TRBV18 and TRBJ2-5; D possibly corresponds to TRBD1 (5 bases). The length of the CDR3 is 13 residues. Germline V CDR1 and CDR2: KGHSH, LQKENI. Trimming took 3 bases from V and 5 from J, leaving 10 bases between them. The CDR3, as DNA: TGTGCCAGCTCACCGGGGCAGGGCGAGACCCAGTACTTC. It specifies CASSPGQGETQYF.

This clone was seen just once. The rearrangement links TRBV5-1 to TRBJ2-5, with D perhaps TRBD1 (6 bases). Germline-derived CDR1 and CDR2 are SGHRS and YFSETQ. The CDR3 extends over 17 amino acids. Trimming stripped 0 bases from V and 4 bases from J, with 19 bases between. CDR3 bases: TGCGCCAGCAGCTTGGGTGCTTTTAGTCCGACAGGAGAGACCCAGTACTTC. Protein: CASSLGAFSPTGETQYF.

The chain employs TRBV6-1 and TRBJ2-7, with 9 bases identical to TRBD1. The germline CDR1 and CDR2 sequences are MNHNS and SASEGT. Unmatched junction bases numbered 5, after V lost 4 bases and J lost 7 bases. The CDR3 extends over 13 amino acids. The CDR3 sequence: CASSAGQGGEQYF. Written as DNA, the CDR3 is TGTGCCAGCAGTGCGGGACAGGGCGGGGAGCAGTACTTC.

The chain joins TRBV10-3 to TRBJ2-2; D possibly corresponds to TRBD1 (6 bases). This CDR3 has 14 residues. The V end lost 6 bases, the J end lost 0 bases, and 8 bases lay between the germline ends. The germline V gene encodes CDR1 ENHRY and CDR2 SYGVKD. Here the CDR3 reads CAIRGQTNTGELFF. The CDR3 DNA is TGTGCCATCAGAGGACAGACGAACACCGGGGAGCTGTTTTTT.

The chain links TRBV9 to TRBJ1-1; D remains unclear. Deletions cut 0 bases from V and 2 bases from J, with 5 bases between. Per germline, CDR1 SGDLS and CDR2 YYNGEE. This CDR3 region has 13 residues. The CDR3 region has the DNA TGTGCCAGCAGCGTAGATTTAAACACTGAAGCTTTCTTT. The encoded protein is CASSVDLNTEAFF.

The J gene is TRBJ2-5, the V gene TRBV2; no definite D call. V was clipped by 7 bases and J by 0 bases, with 9 bases between them. Germline V lookup: CDR1 SNHLY, CDR2 FYNNEI. This CDR3 has 13 amino acids. The CDR3 spells CASIERYQETQYF. The CDR3 DNA follows: TGTGCCAGCATCGAACGGTACCAAGAGACCCAGTACTTC.